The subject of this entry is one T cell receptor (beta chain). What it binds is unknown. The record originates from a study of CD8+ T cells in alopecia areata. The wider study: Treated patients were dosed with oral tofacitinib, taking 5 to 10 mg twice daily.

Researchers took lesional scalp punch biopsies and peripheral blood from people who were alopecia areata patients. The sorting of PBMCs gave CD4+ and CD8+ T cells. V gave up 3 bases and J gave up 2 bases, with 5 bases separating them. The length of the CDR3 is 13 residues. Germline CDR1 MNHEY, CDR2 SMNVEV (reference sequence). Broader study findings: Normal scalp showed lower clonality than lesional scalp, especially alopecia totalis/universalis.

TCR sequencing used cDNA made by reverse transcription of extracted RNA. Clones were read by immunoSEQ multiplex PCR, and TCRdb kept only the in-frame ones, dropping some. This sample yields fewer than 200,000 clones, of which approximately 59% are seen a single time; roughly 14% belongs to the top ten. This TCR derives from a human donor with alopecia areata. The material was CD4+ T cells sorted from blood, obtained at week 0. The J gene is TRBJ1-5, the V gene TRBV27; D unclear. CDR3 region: CASSFLGNQPQHF. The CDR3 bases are TGTGCCAGCAGTTTTTTAGGCAATCAGCCCCAGCATTTT.